The T cell receptor beta chain described here comes from a study of tumor-infiltrating lymphocytes in localized non-small cell lung cancer. This clone rates as large. As yet, its antigen is unknown. Study findings and constraints: Only some patients had TCR sequencing, depending on available tissue.

The repertoire was sequenced with immunoSEQ multiplex PCR; TCRdb's copy has only in-frame clones and lacks some. The repertoire holds about 16,000 clones, with approximately 71% as singletons. This TCR was sampled from a human donor with non-small cell lung cancer. Sequenced: lung tumor tissue.

The CDR3 DNA reads as TGTGCCAGCAGTTTCGGAAACACCATATATTTT. Encoded protein: CASSFGNTIYF. The V and J genes are TRBV28 and TRBJ1-3; D is ambiguous. This CDR3 spans 11 amino acids. With 3 bases removed from V and 4 bases from J, the gap between germline ends came to 1 base. Germline CDR1 and CDR2: MDHEN and SYDVKM.